Listed below are T cell receptor beta chains from one sample, sequenced in a study of T cell repertoires in cytomegalovirus infection. The antigens for these receptors are not known. TCRdb fed the reads into MiXCR, producing one record per CDR3 protein. This table has hundreds of thousands of distinct CDR3 sequences, around a third appearing once. The sequenced sample was cultured PBMCs, obtained from culture after CMV antigen stimulation. These receptors all stem from a human donor in good health (CMV status not recorded). Some clones in this sample may be carry-over from other donors' samples. Both conserved end residues are part of each CDR3. A D gene is named only where the DNA matches it firmly. Some rows mark clone size as missing; the rest say once, few, many or name a class of expanded clone.

TRBV11-2,NA,TRBD1,TRBJ2-7,CASSLDWTGYEQYF
TRBV7-6,NA,TRBD1,TRBJ1-2,CASSLSGQALYSNYGYTF
TRBV6-6,few,NA,TRBJ1-2,CASSYEWILFF
TRBV7-2,few,TRBD2,TRBJ2-7,CASSDPSGYEQYF
TRBV7-6,NA,TRBD2,TRBJ2-3,CASSVGLAGLADTQYF
TRBV2,NA,NA,TRBJ1-1,CASRGRWDAEAFF
TRBV6-2/TRBV6-3,many,TRBD2,TRBJ2-5,CASSYGGRAETQYF
TRBV5-4,NA,TRBD1,TRBJ1-1,CASSSAGTGMTEAFF
TRBV7-9,few,NA,TRBJ1-2,CASSLVLWNNYGYTF
TRBV7-2,many,NA,TRBJ2-7,CASSLVPLVSYEQYF
TRBV12-3/TRBV12-4,few,NA,TRBJ1-5,CASSQSVGDQPQHF